These 10 T cell receptor beta chains were sequenced from one sample in a study of blood T cell repertoires in COVID-19. Clones were sequenced by immunoSEQ multiplex PCR, and TCRdb holds only the in-frame ones, with some missing. The sample holds 150,000 to 200,000 clones, around 86% seen once. Source material: PBMCs or T cells enriched from blood (not recorded which). The source of these receptors is a middle-aged woman in a cohort exposed to, infected with or recovered from COVID-19 (not recorded which).

V gene TRBV7-9 combines with J gene TRBJ2-7; 10 positions agree with TRBD1. The CDR3 contains 18 residues. Germline-derived CDR1 and CDR2 are SEHNR and FQNEAQ (reference sequence). V dropped 3 bases and J dropped 4; count of bases not matched to a gene: 15. CDR3 region: CASSFPDSGTGDGYEQYF. CDR3 sequence (DNA): TGTGCCAGCAGCTTCCCCGACTCCGGGACAGGGGATGGGTACGAGCAGTACTTC.

This sequence joins TRBV5-1 and TRBJ1-2, with TRBD1 identical over 7 bases. Germline CDR1 SGHRS, CDR2 YFSETQ. There are 14 residues in the CDR3. Trimming cost V 4 bases and J 3 bases; bases outside gene matches: 6. For the CDR3, the DNA is TGCGCCAGCAGCCCAGACAGGGACTACTATGGCTACACCTTC. This encodes CASSPDRDYYGYTF.

This clone was observed a few times. This chain joins TRBV4-3 and TRBJ2-2; 8 nucleotides line up with TRBD2. The ends lost 0 bases at V and 7 bases at J; junction bases unmatched: 7. Germline CDR1 is LGHNA and CDR2 is YSLEER. CDR3 size: 16 residues. The CDR3 spells CASSQDTGGRSGELFF. In DNA form, the CDR3 reads TGCGCCAGCAGCCAAGATACCGGCGGGAGGAGCGGGGAGCTGTTTTTT.

J is TRBJ1-2 and V is TRBV6-5; D gene ambiguous. Trimming stripped 0 bases from V and 2 bases from J, with 4 bases between. CDR1 and CDR2 from the germline V gene are MNHEY and SVGAGI. The CDR3 spans 13 residues. The CDR3 reads CASSYSSNYGYTF. CDR3 nucleotides: TGTGCCAGCAGTTACTCGTCGAACTATGGCTACACCTTC.

V gene TRBV3-1 (or the pseudogene TRBV3-2) combines with J gene TRBJ1-2; TRBD1 might be the D (5 bases). This CDR3 contains 15 residues. V lost 3 bases and J lost 5, with 16 bases in between. Germline lookup yields CDR1 LGHDT and CDR2 YNNKEL (reference sequence). The CDR3: CASSHLGQGRYGYTF. The CDR3 region has the DNA TGTGCCAGCAGCCATCTCGGGCAGGGTCGATATGGCTACACCTTC.

The chain recombines TRBV19 with TRBJ2-1, with 12 bases identical to TRBD2. With 7 bases clipped from V and 7 bases from J, the junction kept 11 bases outside the gene matches. Germline V gives CDR1 LNHDA, CDR2 SQIVND (reference sequence). The CDR3 sequence is 16 residues long. CDR3 residues: CASTPIPSGGANEQFF. CDR3 DNA: TGTGCCAGTACCCCTATCCCTAGCGGGGGGGCGAATGAGCAGTTCTTC.

This chain links TRBV11-3 with TRBJ2-7; the D is unclear. This CDR3 has 15 amino acids. The germline gives CDR1 SGHNT, CDR2 YENEEA. Trimming took off 5 bases at V and 6 bases at J, with 20 bases between the two ends. DNA of the CDR3: TGTGCCAGCAGCCGGAGCGCATCGGTCTATGCCGAGCAGTACTTC. Its protein is CASSRSASVYAEQYF.

This rearrangement joins TRBV5-6 to TRBJ1-1, with D possibly being TRBD1 (5 bases). The CDR3 consists of 11 residues. V was pared by 3 bases and J by 6 bases, with 6 bases between. Germline CDR1 and CDR2: SGHDT and YYEEEE. The chain's CDR3 is CASSWGAEAFF. Written as DNA, the CDR3 is TGTGCCAGCAGCTGGGGGGCTGAAGCTTTCTTT.

This clone was detected once. The V and J genes are TRBV11-2 and TRBJ1-2, with D unresolved. Germline V lookup: CDR1 SGHAT, CDR2 FQNNGV. The CDR3 runs 14 residues. V was cut by 0 bases and J by 6 bases, with 11 bases left in between. Here the CDR3 reads CASSLDPRPDGYTF. The CDR3 DNA reads TGTGCCAGCAGCTTAGATCCCAGGCCGGATGGCTACACCTTC.

The chain recombines TRBV4-1 with TRBJ1-2; 9 nucleotides agree with TRBD1. CDR1 is MGHRA and CDR2 is YSYEKL in the germline V gene. J gave up 0 bases and V 5 bases, and 4 bases lay outside the gene matches. The CDR3 extends over 15 amino acids. CDR3 bases: TGCGCCAGCAGCGGACAGGGGCCAACTAACTATGGCTACACCTTC. Translation gives CASSGQGPTNYGYTF.